This is a list of T cell receptor beta chains from one sample in a study of technical replicates of blood from a handful of donors. Profiled with immunoSEQ multiplex PCR; TCRdb holds only in-frame clones, not every one. The repertoire holds approximately 81,000 clones, with about 96% as singletons. Sequencing was performed on T cells isolated from PBMCs. Receptors originate from a human donor in good health. The CDR3 runs from the conserved cysteine through the conserved F or W. The D gene is left open where the match is weak. Not every row has a clone size; where given, it reads once, few, many or a size class.

J gene: TRBJ2-1
clone size: once
V gene: TRBV27
D gene: -
CDR3 protein: CASSLQGGNEQFF
CDR3 DNA: TGTGCCAGCAGTTTACAGGGGGGTAATGAGCAGTTCTTC

J gene: TRBJ2-5
clone size: -
V gene: TRBV11-2
D gene: -
CDR3 protein: CASSPYPGFPDQETQYF
CDR3 DNA: TGTGCCAGCAGCCCTTACCCAGGGTTTCCAGACCAAGAGACCCAGTACTTC

J gene: TRBJ1-2
clone size: -
V gene: TRBV11-2
D gene: TRBD1
CDR3 protein: CASSLGQGGNYGYTF
CDR3 DNA: TGTGCCAGCAGCTTGGGACAGGGGGGAAACTATGGCTACACCTTC

J gene: TRBJ2-2
clone size: -
V gene: TRBV9
D gene: -
CDR3 protein: CASSAASGELFF
CDR3 DNA: TGTGCCAGCAGTGCGGCGTCCGGGGAGCTGTTTTTT

J gene: TRBJ1-5
clone size: -
V gene: TRBV25-1
D gene: TRBD1
CDR3 protein: CASSEEGQGVSQPQHF
CDR3 DNA: TGTGCCAGCAGTGAAGAGGGACAGGGTGTAAGTCAGCCCCAGCATTTT

J gene: TRBJ2-7
clone size: -
V gene: TRBV19
D gene: -
CDR3 protein: CASSPRRDRSYEQYF
CDR3 DNA: TGTGCCAGTAGTCCCCGGCGGGACCGCTCCTACGAGCAGTACTTC

J gene: TRBJ2-5
clone size: -
V gene: TRBV7-2
D gene: TRBD2
CDR3 protein: CASIPAGNQETQYF
CDR3 DNA: TGTGCCAGCATCCCAGCGGGGAACCAAGAGACCCAGTACTTC

J gene: TRBJ2-3
clone size: -
V gene: TRBV28
D gene: -
CDR3 protein: CASSLFSVGRHTDTQYF
CDR3 DNA: TGTGCCAGCAGTTTATTTTCAGTTGGCCGCCACACAGATACGCAGTATTTT

J gene: TRBJ1-6
clone size: once
V gene: TRBV6-1
D gene: TRBD1
CDR3 protein: CASSEALGQGDSPLHF
CDR3 DNA: TGTGCCAGCAGTGAAGCGCTGGGACAGGGTGATTCACCCCTCCACTTT

J gene: TRBJ1-6
clone size: -
V gene: TRBV6-5
D gene: TRBD1
CDR3 protein: CASSRNDRGNSPLHF
CDR3 DNA: TGTGCCAGCAGCCGTAACGACAGGGGTAATTCACCCCTCCACTTT

J gene: TRBJ2-7
clone size: -
V gene: TRBV9
D gene: TRBD1
CDR3 protein: CASSVGRGRGEEQYF
CDR3 DNA: TGTGCCAGCAGCGTAGGCAGGGGGCGCGGGGAGGAGCAGTACTTC

J gene: TRBJ2-2
clone size: -
V gene: TRBV11-3
D gene: -
CDR3 protein: CASSLEGQGRFGELFF
CDR3 DNA: TGTGCCAGCAGCTTAGAAGGTCAGGGGCGCTTCGGGGAGCTGTTTTTT

J gene: TRBJ1-4
clone size: -
V gene: TRBV5-8
D gene: -
CDR3 protein: CASSLRSKREKLFF
CDR3 DNA: TGTGCCAGCAGCTTGCGTTCGAAACGGGAAAAACTGTTTTTT

J gene: TRBJ1-2
clone size: -
V gene: TRBV4-1
D gene: TRBD1
CDR3 protein: CASSHPKTGGVYGYTF
CDR3 DNA: TGCGCCAGCAGCCATCCCAAGACAGGGGGCGTCTATGGCTACACCTTC

J gene: TRBJ2-5
clone size: -
V gene: TRBV5-4
D gene: -
CDR3 protein: CASSPPYQETQYF
CDR3 DNA: TGTGCCAGCAGCCCCCCATACCAAGAGACCCAGTACTTC

J gene: TRBJ1-2
clone size: -
V gene: TRBV5-4
D gene: TRBD1
CDR3 protein: CASSSEGAGGYTF
CDR3 DNA: TGTGCCAGCAGCTCAGAGGGGGCGGGTGGCTACACCTTC

J gene: TRBJ2-7
clone size: -
V gene: TRBV6-5
D gene: TRBD2
CDR3 protein: CASSYVASGSSYEQYF
CDR3 DNA: TGTGCCAGCAGTTACGTGGCTAGCGGGAGCTCCTACGAGCAGTACTTC

J gene: TRBJ1-1
clone size: few
V gene: TRBV19
D gene: -
CDR3 protein: CASSPGYTEAFF
CDR3 DNA: TGTGCCAGTAGCCCAGGATACACTGAAGCTTTCTTT

J gene: TRBJ2-6
clone size: -
V gene: TRBV4-1
D gene: TRBD2
CDR3 protein: CASSRVAGRSSGANVLTF
CDR3 DNA: TGCGCCAGCAGCCGAGTAGCGGGCCGCAGCTCTGGGGCCAACGTCCTGACTTTC

J gene: TRBJ2-2
clone size: -
V gene: TRBV7-9
D gene: TRBD2
CDR3 protein: CASSPHPRGGSYTGELFF
CDR3 DNA: TGTGCCAGCAGCCCACACCCTCGGGGCGGGAGTTACACCGGGGAGCTGTTTTTT

J gene: TRBJ1-1
clone size: -
V gene: TRBV5-1
D gene: -
CDR3 protein: CASSGTRGGNTEAFF
CDR3 DNA: TGCGCCAGCAGCGGAACCAGGGGTGGGAACACTGAAGCTTTCTTT

J gene: TRBJ2-2
clone size: -
V gene: TRBV7-9
D gene: -
CDR3 protein: CASSPTGSTGELFF
CDR3 DNA: TGTGCCAGCAGCCCAACAGGGTCCACCGGGGAGCTGTTTTTT

J gene: TRBJ2-7
clone size: -
V gene: TRBV6-1
D gene: -
CDR3 protein: CASSEVASFYEQYF
CDR3 DNA: TGTGCCAGCAGTGAAGTAGCCAGTTTTTACGAGCAGTACTTC

J gene: TRBJ2-5
clone size: -
V gene: TRBV5-1
D gene: TRBD1
CDR3 protein: CASSPPTGLVAQYF
CDR3 DNA: TGCGCCAGCAGCCCGCCGACAGGGCTGGTGGCCCAGTACTTC

J gene: TRBJ2-7
clone size: once
V gene: TRBV28
D gene: TRBD2
CDR3 protein: CASSLSGSGVISYEQYF
CDR3 DNA: TGTGCCAGCAGTTTATCTGGTAGCGGGGTTATCTCCTACGAGCAGTACTTC

J gene: TRBJ2-7
clone size: once
V gene: TRBV2
D gene: TRBD2
CDR3 protein: CASSEGTSGNYAQYF
CDR3 DNA: TGTGCCAGCAGTGAAGGGACTAGCGGGAACTATGCGCAGTACTTC

J gene: TRBJ1-2
clone size: -
V gene: TRBV7-2
D gene: -
CDR3 protein: CASSLYLENYGYTF
CDR3 DNA: TGTGCCAGCAGCTTATATCTTGAGAACTATGGCTACACCTTC

J gene: TRBJ2-5
clone size: -
V gene: TRBV11-2
D gene: TRBD2
CDR3 protein: CASSLVGLAGQETQYF
CDR3 DNA: TGTGCCAGCAGCTTAGTTGGGCTAGCGGGCCAAGAGACCCAGTACTTC

J gene: TRBJ2-7
clone size: -
V gene: TRBV28
D gene: TRBD1
CDR3 protein: CASSPGTGLYEQYF
CDR3 DNA: TGTGCCAGCAGTCCCGGGACAGGCCTTTACGAGCAGTACTTC

J gene: TRBJ2-7
clone size: -
V gene: TRBV19
D gene: TRBD2
CDR3 protein: CASSFSGSSYEQYF
CDR3 DNA: TGTGCCAGTAGTTTTAGCGGGTCCTCCTACGAGCAGTACTTC

J gene: TRBJ1-1
clone size: -
V gene: TRBV2
D gene: TRBD1
CDR3 protein: CASSRDRGVWTEAFF
CDR3 DNA: TGTGCCAGCAGTAGGGACAGGGGAGTTTGGACTGAAGCTTTCTTT

J gene: TRBJ1-1
clone size: once
V gene: TRBV7-9
D gene: -
CDR3 protein: CASSLTGYTNTEAFF
CDR3 DNA: TGTGCCAGCAGCCTGACGGGGTACACGAACACTGAAGCTTTCTTT

J gene: TRBJ1-3
clone size: -
V gene: TRBV4-1
D gene: -
CDR3 protein: CASSRGGQVGNTIYF
CDR3 DNA: TGCGCCAGCAGCCGTGGAGGGCAGGTTGGAAACACCATATATTTT

J gene: TRBJ1-4
clone size: -
V gene: TRBV19
D gene: TRBD1
CDR3 protein: CASMGGQINEKLFF
CDR3 DNA: TGTGCCAGTATGGGGGGACAGATAAATGAAAAACTGTTTTTT

J gene: TRBJ2-1
clone size: -
V gene: TRBV28
D gene: -
CDR3 protein: CASSLLNEQFF
CDR3 DNA: TGTGCCAGCAGTTTATTAAATGAGCAGTTCTTC

J gene: TRBJ2-5
clone size: -
V gene: TRBV6-4
D gene: TRBD1
CDR3 protein: CASSERPDRGATQYF
CDR3 DNA: TGTGCCAGCAGTGAAAGGCCTGACAGGGGAGCGACCCAGTACTTC

J gene: TRBJ2-7
clone size: once
V gene: TRBV27
D gene: TRBD1
CDR3 protein: CASSRLQGAYEQYF
CDR3 DNA: TGTGCCAGCAGTCGTCTCCAGGGGGCCTACGAGCAGTACTTC

J gene: TRBJ2-2
clone size: -
V gene: TRBV5-1
D gene: TRBD2
CDR3 protein: CASRELAGGTGELFF
CDR3 DNA: TGCGCCAGCAGAGAACTAGCGGGAGGCACCGGGGAGCTGTTTTTT

J gene: TRBJ1-1
clone size: once
V gene: TRBV12-5
D gene: TRBD1
CDR3 protein: CASGLVRTGGDRPDEAFF
CDR3 DNA: TGTGCTAGTGGTTTGGTACGGACAGGGGGCGACAGACCCGATGAAGCTTTCTTT

J gene: TRBJ2-7
clone size: -
V gene: TRBV19
D gene: -
CDR3 protein: CASSSTGGIYEQYF
CDR3 DNA: TGTGCCAGTAGTTCAACAGGTGGAATCTACGAGCAGTACTTC

J gene: TRBJ2-1
clone size: -
V gene: TRBV19
D gene: -
CDR3 protein: CASRDSYNEQFF
CDR3 DNA: TGTGCCAGCAGAGACAGTTACAATGAGCAGTTCTTC

J gene: TRBJ2-3
clone size: -
V gene: TRBV7-9
D gene: TRBD2
CDR3 protein: CASSLVREAYTDTQYF
CDR3 DNA: TGTGCCAGCAGCTTAGTTCGGGAGGCCTACACAGATACGCAGTATTTT

J gene: TRBJ1-3
clone size: -
V gene: TRBV4-1
D gene: TRBD1
CDR3 protein: CASSQLQGARRNTIYF
CDR3 DNA: TGCGCCAGCAGCCAACTACAGGGGGCTCGGAGAAACACCATATATTTT

J gene: TRBJ2-2
clone size: few
V gene: TRBV5-1
D gene: TRBD1
CDR3 protein: CASSLKLQGGSGELFF
CDR3 DNA: TGCGCCAGCAGCTTGAAGCTACAGGGGGGATCCGGGGAGCTGTTTTTT

J gene: TRBJ2-2
clone size: -
V gene: TRBV6-5
D gene: -
CDR3 protein: CASSYSRANTGELFF
CDR3 DNA: TGTGCCAGCAGTTACTCGCGCGCGAACACCGGGGAGCTGTTTTTT

J gene: TRBJ2-3
clone size: -
V gene: TRBV27
D gene: TRBD2
CDR3 protein: CASSLGTSGTDTQYF
CDR3 DNA: TGTGCCAGCAGTTTAGGGACTAGCGGAACAGATACGCAGTATTTT

J gene: TRBJ2-7
clone size: -
V gene: TRBV28
D gene: -
CDR3 protein: CASNGGRGSYEQYF
CDR3 DNA: TGTGCCAGCAATGGCGGTCGAGGCTCCTACGAGCAGTACTTC

J gene: TRBJ2-6
clone size: -
V gene: TRBV27
D gene: -
CDR3 protein: CASRYGTNVLTF
CDR3 DNA: TGTGCCAGCAGATACGGGACCAACGTCCTGACTTTC

J gene: TRBJ2-1
clone size: once
V gene: TRBV19
D gene: -
CDR3 protein: CASTLNEQFF
CDR3 DNA: TGTGCCAGTACCCTCAATGAGCAGTTCTTC

J gene: TRBJ1-2
clone size: -
V gene: TRBV6-6
D gene: TRBD1
CDR3 protein: CASSYQTTGYYGYTF
CDR3 DNA: TGTGCCAGCAGTTACCAAACGACAGGGTACTATGGCTACACCTTC

J gene: TRBJ1-1
clone size: -
V gene: TRBV5-1
D gene: -
CDR3 protein: CASSLASNTEAFF
CDR3 DNA: TGCGCCAGCAGCTTAGCATCGAACACTGAAGCTTTCTTT

J gene: TRBJ2-1
clone size: -
V gene: TRBV27
D gene: TRBD2
CDR3 protein: CASSLFGTTDNEQFF
CDR3 DNA: TGTGCCAGCAGTTTATTTGGGACTACCGACAATGAGCAGTTCTTC

J gene: TRBJ1-6
clone size: -
V gene: TRBV27
D gene: -
CDR3 protein: CASSGGFWLTNSPLHF
CDR3 DNA: TGTGCCAGCAGTGGAGGGTTCTGGCTTACGAATTCACCCCTCCACTTT